This T cell receptor (beta chain) was found in a study of cytomegalovirus exposure and HLA in healthy donors. CDR3 length equals 18 residues. Germline-derived CDR1 and CDR2 are MNHGY and SVAAGI. Trimming cost V 11 bases and J 5 bases; bases outside gene matches: 22. 60 Vbeta and 13 Jbeta primers were used in PCR. The table came from immunoSEQ multiplex PCR; TCRdb's copy has only in-frame clones and leaves some out. Here the sample spans around 140,000 clones, 65% to 85% being singletons. The receptor comes from a man between 50 and 59 years old in good health and CMV-seronegative. The specimen was PBMCs. The V call is TRBV6-9, the J call TRBJ2-7; 12 positions match TRBD2. CDR3 bases: TGTGCCGAATCCCGGACTAGCGGGACCCAAGAGGCATCTGACGAGCAGTACTTC. It specifies CAESRTSGTQEASDEQYF.